The rows below give T cell receptor beta chains drawn from one sample of a study of post-analysis software for immune sequencing data. One entry per CDR3 protein results from TCRdb running MiXCR on the PCR reads. The data contain some 700,000 distinct CDR3 sequences, 59% of them singletons. Sequencing was carried out using blood. These receptors were collected from a girl aged 2 to 9 with multiple sclerosis. The CDR3 runs from the conserved cysteine through the conserved F or W. Each record gives: CDR3 protein, CDR3 DNA, D gene, clone size, V gene, J gene. The D gene is left open where the match is weak. Clone size appears in some rows only: once, few, many, or a class for an expanded clone.

CSASPPHFSQPQHF	TGCAGTGCTAGTCCCCCGCATTTTAGTCAGCCCCAGCATTTT	-	-	TRBV20-1	TRBJ1-5
CASSPDGAINGYTF	TGTGCCAGCAGCCCGGACGGGGCGATCAATGGCTACACCTTC	-	-	TRBV5-5	TRBJ1-2
CASSSSAAAWETQYF	TGTGCCAGCAGCTCAAGTGCGGCAGCGTGGGAGACCCAGTACTTC	-	few	TRBV3-1	TRBJ2-5
CASSYPLGRANSNQPQHF	TGTGCCAGCAGTTACCCACTCGGCAGGGCAAATAGCAATCAGCCCCAGCATTTT	-	-	TRBV6-2/TRBV6-3	TRBJ1-5
CSAILGLAGVYEQFF	TGCAGTGCTATTCTGGGACTAGCGGGAGTCTATGAGCAGTTCTTC	TRBD2	once	TRBV20-1	TRBJ2-1
CASSLVMTGELFF	TGTGCCAGCAGCTTAGTTATGACCGGGGAGCTGTTTTTT	-	-	TRBV7-2	TRBJ2-2
CASKPEGAYPGDEQYF	TGTGCCAGCAAACCGGAGGGGGCCTACCCAGGGGACGAGCAGTACTTC	-	-	TRBV6-5	TRBJ2-7
CASSEGLLYNEQFF	TGTGCCAGCAGTGAAGGGTTATTGTACAATGAGCAGTTCTTC	-	few	TRBV2	TRBJ2-1
CASSKWQGLVYNEQFF	TGTGCCAGTAGTAAGTGGCAGGGACTAGTCTACAATGAGCAGTTCTTC	TRBD2	-	TRBV19	TRBJ2-1
CSVEDRAQETQYF	TGCAGCGTTGAGGACCGGGCGCAAGAGACCCAGTACTTC	-	few	TRBV29-1	TRBJ2-5
CASSLGGGYYNEQFF	TGCGCCAGCAGCTTGGGAGGCGGTTACTACAATGAGCAGTTCTTC	-	-	TRBV5-1	TRBJ2-1
CASRPAGPYNEQFF	TGCGCCAGCAGACCAGCGGGCCCGTACAATGAGCAGTTCTTC	-	once	TRBV4-1	TRBJ2-1
CASSFRLADEQFF	TGTGCCAGCAGCTTCCGACTAGCCGATGAGCAGTTCTTC	TRBD2	-	TRBV7-9	TRBJ2-1
CASSQLLSGPSYEQYF	TGTGCCAGCAGCCAACTCCTTAGCGGGCCGTCCTACGAGCAGTACTTC	TRBD2	many	TRBV4-2	TRBJ2-7
CASSYVRGLQETQYF	TGTGCCAGCAGTTACGTACGGGGACTGCAAGAGACCCAGTACTTC	-	few	TRBV6-2/TRBV6-3	TRBJ2-5
CASSSGVNNYEQYF	TGTGCCAGCAGTTCAGGGGTAAATAACTACGAGCAGTACTTC	-	few	TRBV12-3/TRBV12-4	TRBJ2-7
CASSANRLSYEQYF	TGTGCCAGCAGTGCTAACAGGTTATCGTACGAGCAGTACTTC	-	few	TRBV12-3/TRBV12-4	TRBJ2-7
CASSQASSPLHF	TGTGCCAGCAGCCAAGCTAGTTCACCCCTCCACTTT	-	-	TRBV3-1	TRBJ1-6
CASKAGGVYEQYF	TGTGCCAGCAAAGCGGGAGGAGTCTACGAGCAGTACTTC	TRBD2	few	TRBV6-5	TRBJ2-7
CSGSGASGSYEQYF	TGCAGCGGATCGGGGGCTAGCGGATCCTACGAGCAGTACTTC	-	few	TRBV29-1	TRBJ2-7
CASSSRTGTGAGEKLFF	TGTGCCAGCAGCTCGAGAACCGGGACAGGGGCAGGTGAAAAACTGTTTTTT	TRBD1	-	TRBV5-6	TRBJ1-4
CASSLDFSGGLTDTQYF	TGCGCCAGCAGCTTGGACTTTAGTGGGGGGCTGACAGATACGCAGTATTTT	-	-	TRBV5-1	TRBJ2-3
CASSYSELASDTQYF	TGTGCCAGCAGTTACTCGGAACTAGCGTCAGATACGCAGTATTTT	TRBD2	-	TRBV6-2/TRBV6-3	TRBJ2-3
CASSLVSASEQFF	TGTGCTAGCAGCTTAGTGTCCGCCAGCGAGCAGTTCTTC	-	-	TRBV7-7	TRBJ2-1
CSVEEPHSYEQYF	TGCAGCGTTGAAGAACCGCACTCCTACGAGCAGTACTTC	-	few	TRBV29-1	TRBJ2-7
CASSQGSGLNTEAFF	TGCGCCAGCAGCCAAGGGTCAGGGCTGAACACTGAAGCTTTCTTT	-	-	TRBV4-1	TRBJ1-1
CASSLEQGFRVDEQFF	TGTGCCAGCAGCTTAGAGCAGGGATTTCGGGTAGACGAGCAGTTCTTC	-	-	TRBV7-9	TRBJ2-1
CSASPGGIYEQYF	TGCAGTGCTAGTCCGGGAGGGATCTACGAGCAGTACTTC	TRBD2	once	TRBV20-1	TRBJ2-7
CVSSSTSAQETQYF	TGTGTCAGCAGCTCGACTAGCGCGCAAGAGACCCAGTACTTC	TRBD2	-	TRBV7-9	TRBJ2-5
CASTLSPGQGYEQYF	TGTGCCAGCACTTTGAGTCCGGGACAGGGATACGAGCAGTACTTC	TRBD1	-	TRBV2	TRBJ2-7
CSAQIAGALDTQYF	TGCAGTGCCCAAATAGCGGGGGCCTTAGATACGCAGTATTTT	TRBD2	-	TRBV20-1	TRBJ2-3
CAWSGQGYPYEQYF	TGTGCCTGGAGTGGACAGGGATACCCCTACGAGCAGTACTTC	TRBD1	few	TRBV30	TRBJ2-7
CGARDTGGAYEQYF	TGCGGTGCTAGAGATACGGGAGGCGCCTACGAGCAGTACTTC	TRBD2	once	TRBV20-1	TRBJ2-7
CATGEGRVSDTQYF	TGTGCCACGGGTGAGGGCCGGGTGTCAGATACGCAGTATTTT	-	-	TRBV7-2	TRBJ2-3
CARGRDRGRSPLHF	TGTGCCAGGGGCAGGGACAGGGGTAGGTCACCCCTCCACTTT	-	once	TRBV21-1	TRBJ1-6
CASSAQSTYGYTF	TGTGCCAGCAGCGCTCAAAGTACCTATGGCTACACCTTC	-	-	TRBV7-2	TRBJ1-2
CASSGPNSYNEQFF	TGTGCCAGCAGCGGTCCCAACTCCTACAATGAGCAGTTCTTC	-	-	TRBV7-9	TRBJ2-1
CASRRDRGYYNEQFF	TGTGCCAGCAGACGGGACAGGGGGTACTACAATGAGCAGTTCTTC	TRBD1	-	TRBV2	TRBJ2-1
CASSFGPTAKETQYF	TGTGCCAGCAGCTTTGGTCCGACTGCGAAAGAGACCCAGTACTTC	-	-	TRBV7-9	TRBJ2-5
CSAQTGGGETQYF	TGCAGTGCCCAGACAGGGGGCGGCGAGACCCAGTACTTC	TRBD1	-	TRBV20-1	TRBJ2-5
CASSQSGGQGQETQYF	TGCGCCAGCAGCCAATCTGGAGGACAGGGCCAAGAGACCCAGTACTTC	TRBD1	-	TRBV4-3	TRBJ2-5
CASSLYGGSGNQPQHF	TGTGCCAGCAGTTTATACGGGGGCTCGGGCAATCAGCCCCAGCATTTT	-	-	TRBV27	TRBJ1-5
CASGQEGLAPYNEQFF	TGTGCCAGCGGGCAAGAGGGGCTAGCGCCCTACAATGAGCAGTTCTTC	-	-	TRBV11-2	TRBJ2-1
CASRHQAGANVLTF	TGTGCCAGCAGACATCAGGCGGGGGCCAACGTCCTGACTTTC	-	once	TRBV3-1	TRBJ2-6
CASGLVDQPQHF	TGTGCTAGTGGTTTGGTCGATCAGCCCCAGCATTTT	-	-	TRBV12-5	TRBJ1-5
CSAGLAGEYEQFF	TGCAGCGCGGGGCTAGCGGGAGAATATGAGCAGTTCTTC	TRBD2	-	TRBV29-1	TRBJ2-1
CSVAGQPNEKLFF	TGCAGCGTTGCGGGACAGCCTAATGAAAAACTGTTTTTT	TRBD1	-	TRBV29-1	TRBJ1-4
CSAREASGAQYF	TGCAGTGCTAGAGAGGCTAGCGGGGCCCAGTACTTC	TRBD2	-	TRBV20-1	TRBJ2-7
CASSQAQGYEQYF	TGCGCCAGCAGCCAAGCCCAAGGGTACGAGCAGTACTTC	-	-	TRBV4-1	TRBJ2-7
CASSLGGGAGPEQFF	TGTGCCAGCAGCTTAGGCGGGGGGGCCGGCCCTGAGCAGTTCTTC	TRBD2	-	TRBV7-2	TRBJ2-1
CASEELAGPSGNEQFF	TGCGCCAGCGAAGAACTAGCGGGCCCTTCTGGCAATGAGCAGTTCTTC	TRBD2	-	TRBV10-2	TRBJ2-1
CASSQDATDTDTQYF	TGTGCCAGCAGCCAAGATGCGACAGACACAGATACGCAGTATTTT	-	-	TRBV3-1	TRBJ2-3
CASSYRLAGTDEQFF	TGTGCCAGCAGTTACAGGCTAGCGGGAACCGATGAGCAGTTCTTC	TRBD2	-	TRBV6-6	TRBJ2-1
CASSQGTAENYGYTF	TGCGCCAGCAGCCAAGGGACAGCGGAAAACTATGGCTACACCTTC	-	-	TRBV4-1	TRBJ1-2